A selection of T cell receptor beta chains follows, all from one sample in a study of T-cell memory formation after mild COVID-19. Via MiXCR, TCRdb re-called the 5' RACE reads, giving one row per CDR3 protein. The profile shows 350,000 to 500,000 distinct CDR3 sequences, around 17% of them singletons. Material: PBMCs or a T cell subset sorted from them (not recorded which). The receptors stem from a man aged 18 to 29 who had mild COVID-19 (a few samples of this study predate the infection). Cell type and time point are not known. Each CDR3 is given with its conserved first and last residue. D genes are given only for firm matches. The size field is filled for only some rows; it gives once, few, many or a size class.

D gene	J gene	clone size	V gene	CDR3 protein	CDR3 DNA
.	TRBJ1-2	.	TRBV4-3	CASSQDGGLGGYTF	TGCGCCAGCAGCCAAGATGGGGGCTTGGGTGGCTACACCTTC
TRBD2	TRBJ2-3	many	TRBV5-4	CASTDGGRLAGVDTQYF	TGTGCCAGCACCGACGGCGGGAGGCTAGCGGGGGTGGATACGCAGTATTTT
TRBD1	TRBJ1-4	.	TRBV4-1	CASSLPGQGDEKLFF	TGCGCCAGCAGCCTCCCGGGACAGGGGGATGAAAAACTGTTTTTT
.	TRBJ1-5	few	TRBV21-1	CASSKGTGFSNQPQHF	TGTGCCAGCAGCAAAGGCACGGGGTTCAGCAATCAGCCCCAGCATTTT
.	TRBJ2-7	few	TRBV20-1	CSARARGGYEQYF	TGCAGTGCTAGAGCTAGGGGTGGGTACGAGCAGTACTTC
.	TRBJ1-1	many	TRBV3-1	CASSQDWGTEAFF	TGTGCCAGCAGCCAAGATTGGGGGACTGAAGCTTTCTTT
.	TRBJ2-5	.	TRBV5-5	CASSSGLTETQYF	TGTGCCAGCAGCTCGGGCCTTACGGAGACCCAGTACTTC
TRBD2	TRBJ2-3	.	TRBV12-3/TRBV12-4	CASSIRTSGAPDTQYF	TGTGCCAGCAGTATCCGGACTAGCGGGGCTCCAGATACGCAGTATTTT
TRBD2	TRBJ2-3	once	TRBV6-5	CASSYGGLAADTQYF	TGTGCCAGCAGTTACGGGGGACTAGCGGCTGATACGCAGTATTTT
.	TRBJ2-5	few	TRBV6-5	CASSPTAWQLAETQYF	TGTGCCAGCAGTCCTACTGCGTGGCAGCTTGCGGAGACCCAGTACTTC